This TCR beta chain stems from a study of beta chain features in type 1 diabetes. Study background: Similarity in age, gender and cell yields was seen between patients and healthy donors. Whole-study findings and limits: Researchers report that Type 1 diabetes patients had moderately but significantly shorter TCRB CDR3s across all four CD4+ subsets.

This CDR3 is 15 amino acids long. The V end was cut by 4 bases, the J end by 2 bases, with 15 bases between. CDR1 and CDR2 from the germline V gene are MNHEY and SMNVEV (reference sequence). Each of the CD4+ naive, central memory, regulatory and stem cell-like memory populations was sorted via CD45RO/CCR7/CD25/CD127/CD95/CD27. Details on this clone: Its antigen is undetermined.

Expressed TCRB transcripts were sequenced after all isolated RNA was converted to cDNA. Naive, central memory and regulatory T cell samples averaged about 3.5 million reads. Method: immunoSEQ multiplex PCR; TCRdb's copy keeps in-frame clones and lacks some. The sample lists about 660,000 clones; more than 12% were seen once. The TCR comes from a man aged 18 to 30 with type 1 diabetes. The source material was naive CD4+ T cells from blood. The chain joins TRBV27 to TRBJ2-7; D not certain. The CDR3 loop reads CASSWSVGQTYEQYF. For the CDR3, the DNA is TGTGCCAGCAGTTGGTCTGTTGGGCAGACCTACGAGCAGTACTTC.